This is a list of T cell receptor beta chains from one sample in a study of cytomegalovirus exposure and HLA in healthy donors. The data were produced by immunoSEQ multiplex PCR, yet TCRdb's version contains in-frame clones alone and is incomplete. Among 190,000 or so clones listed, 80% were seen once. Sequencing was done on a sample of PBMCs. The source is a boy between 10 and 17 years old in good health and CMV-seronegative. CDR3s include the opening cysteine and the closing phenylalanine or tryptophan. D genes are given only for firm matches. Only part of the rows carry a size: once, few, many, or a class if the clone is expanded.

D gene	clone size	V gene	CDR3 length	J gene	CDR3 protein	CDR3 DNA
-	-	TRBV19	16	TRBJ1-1	CASSIYPRGKGTEAFF	TGTGCCAGTAGTATTTATCCCCGGGGAAAGGGCACTGAAGCTTTCTTT
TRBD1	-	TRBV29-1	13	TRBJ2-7	CSGSDRGRHEQYF	TGCAGTGGAAGCGACAGGGGTAGACACGAGCAGTACTTC
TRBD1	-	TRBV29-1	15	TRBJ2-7	CSVKWDRGRFYEQYF	TGCAGCGTCAAATGGGACAGGGGACGATTCTACGAGCAGTACTTC
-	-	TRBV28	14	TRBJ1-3	CASSLQVYGNTIYF	TGTGCCAGCAGTTTACAGGTTTATGGAAACACCATATATTTT
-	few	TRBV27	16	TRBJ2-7	CASSFVTGKSSYEQYF	TGTGCCAGCAGTTTCGTAACAGGGAAAAGCTCCTACGAGCAGTACTTC
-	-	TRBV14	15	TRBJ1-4	CASSPLSQGKEKLFF	TGTGCCAGCAGCCCCCTGTCACAGGGAAAAGAAAAACTGTTTTTT
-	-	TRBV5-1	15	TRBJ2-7	CASSLDTGFPYEQYF	TGCGCCAGCAGCTTGGACACAGGGTTCCCCTACGAACAGTACTTC
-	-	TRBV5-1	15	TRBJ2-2	CASSETPTGPGELFF	TGCGCCAGCAGCGAGACCCCAACAGGGCCCGGGGAGCTGTTTTTT
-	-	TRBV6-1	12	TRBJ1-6	CASQTDNSPLHF	TGTGCCAGCCAAACAGATAATTCACCCCTCCACTTT
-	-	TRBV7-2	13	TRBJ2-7	CASSSPPLYEQYF	TGTGCCAGCAGCTCCCCCCCGCTCTACGAGCAGTACTTC
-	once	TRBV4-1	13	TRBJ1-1	CASSPGENTEAFF	TGCGCCAGCAGCCCCGGGGAGAACACTGAAGCTTTCTTT
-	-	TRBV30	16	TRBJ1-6	CAWSRRGEFLNSPLHF	TGTGCCTGGAGTCGGAGGGGAGAATTTCTTAATTCACCCCTCCACTTT
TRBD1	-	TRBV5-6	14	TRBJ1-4	CASSSGTVGEKLFF	TGTGCCAGCAGCTCCGGGACAGTTGGAGAAAAACTGTTTTTT
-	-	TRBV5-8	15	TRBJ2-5	CASSFLVQGQETQYF	TGTGCCAGCAGCTTTCTCGTACAGGGACAAGAGACCCAGTACTTC
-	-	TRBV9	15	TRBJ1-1	CASSSAGVEYTEAFF	TGTGCCAGCAGCTCCGCGGGGGTCGAGTACACTGAAGCTTTCTTT
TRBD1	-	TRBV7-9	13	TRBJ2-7	CASSWRTGDEQYF	TGTGCCAGCAGCTGGCGGACAGGGGACGAGCAGTACTTC
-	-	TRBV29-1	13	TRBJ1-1	CSVVKQGLTEAFF	TGCAGCGTTGTGAAACAGGGTCTCACTGAAGCTTTCTTT
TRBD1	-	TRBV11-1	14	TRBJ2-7	CASSPHRGSYGQYF	TGTGCCAGCAGCCCGCACAGGGGCTCCTACGGGCAGTACTTC
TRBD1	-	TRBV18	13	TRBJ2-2	CASSLGQTGELFF	TGTGCCAGCTCACTGGGACAGACCGGGGAGCTGTTTTTT
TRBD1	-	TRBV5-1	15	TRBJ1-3	CASSRMGQGADTIYF	TGCGCCAGCAGCAGAATGGGACAGGGGGCAGACACCATATATTTT
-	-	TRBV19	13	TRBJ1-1	CASSNSRDTEAFF	TGTGCCAGTAGTAACAGCAGGGACACTGAAGCTTTCTTT
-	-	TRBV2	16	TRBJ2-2	CASSEVDREDTGELFF	TGTGCCAGCAGTGAAGTTGACAGGGAGGACACCGGGGAGCTGTTTTTT
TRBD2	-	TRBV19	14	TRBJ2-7	CATRGAGGSYEQYF	TGTGCCACTCGGGGAGCGGGGGGTTCCTACGAGCAGTACTTC